This TCR beta chain was sequenced during a study of PD-1 blockade in mismatch repair-deficient tumors. Study as a whole: Patients had around twelve mismatch repair-deficient cancer types, all previously treated and progressing.

Repertoires were generated with immunoSEQ multiplex PCR, while TCRdb's copy carries only in-frame clones and drops some. The sample consists of about 84,000 clones, around 85% of them appearing once. Study-level findings and limits: Tumor-resident clones, often absent from pretreatment blood, expanded after pembrolizumab and then contracted.

Of note for this clone: The antigen is undetermined.

After removal of 5 bases from V and 2 bases from J, the junction contained 11 bases not matched to a gene. The CDR3 extends over 16 amino acids. Germline-derived CDR1 and CDR2 are SGHNT and YYREEE (reference sequence). Material: peripheral blood, obtained 12 weeks after starting pembrolizumab. The J gene is TRBJ2-5, the V gene TRBV5-4; the match to TRBD2 covers 8 bases. The source is an adult with mismatch repair-deficient cancer. The CDR3 here is CASRSTGRGGQETQYF. The CDR3, as DNA: TGTGCCAGCAGGTCGACAGGTCGGGGGGGGCAAGAGACCCAGTACTTC.